This T cell receptor beta chain was retrieved from a study of blood T cell repertoires in COVID-19. Some clones are missing from TCRdb's copy, which holds only in-frame ones; the method was immunoSEQ multiplex PCR. The repertoire holds 100,000 to 150,000 clones, with approximately 83% as singletons. This receptor was identified in a man older than 75 with active or convalescent COVID-19. Source material: peripheral blood.

CDR3 bases: TGTGCCATCGGGCTTAATTCACCCCTCCACTTT. Translation: CAIGLNSPLHF. The chain uses TRBV10-3 and TRBJ1-6, with D hard to call. The germline V gene encodes CDR1 ENHRY and CDR2 SYGVKD. The CDR3 extends over 11 amino acids. Trimming took 8 bases from V and 6 from J, leaving 5 bases between them.